This T cell receptor (beta chain) was found in a study of blood T cell repertoires in COVID-19. This clone was seen a single time. The table came from immunoSEQ multiplex PCR; TCRdb's copy has only in-frame clones and leaves some out. The table shows approximately 200,000 clones, with over 75% occurring only once. Between the trimmed V and J ends, which lost 4 bases and 6 bases, there was a span of 12 bases. Germline V lookup: CDR1 KGHDR, CDR2 SFDVKD. This CDR3 region has 14 residues. The sample comprised peripheral blood. The rearrangement joins TRBV24-1 to TRBJ1-5; D is unclear. This clonotype was obtained from a human donor with active or convalescent COVID-19. The donor label of this sample is uncertain. The CDR3 loop is CATSEGMGSQPQHF. For the CDR3, the DNA is TGTGCCACCAGTGAGGGGATGGGGAGTCAGCCCCAGCATTTT.